This record looks at one T cell receptor (beta chain) sequence and its context. The target antigen is unknown. This entry is derived from a study of response to subunit inactivated influenza vaccine. Broader study findings: Only a handful of new T cells, the authors suggested, are recruited with each seasonal influenza vaccination.

TCRdb re-analysed the RT-PCR reads in MiXCR, keeping a single row per CDR3 protein. The sample holds about 780,000 distinct CDR3 sequences, around 20% seen once. The CDR3 has 16 amino acids. After removal of 5 bases from V and 0 bases from J, the junction contained 6 bases not matched to a gene. The V gene's germline CDR1 is MNHEY and CDR2 SMNVEV (reference sequence). The material sequenced was PBMCs from blood, taken around 5 days after vaccination. The chain links TRBV27 to TRBJ2-2; 7 nucleotides align to TRBD2. The source is a man in his fifties who received an inactivated influenza vaccine. The CDR3 reads CASSRPGGSNTGELFF. The CDR3 DNA is TGTGCCAGCAGTCGACCGGGGGGTTCGAACACCGGGGAGCTGTTTTTT.